Below, 11 T cell receptor beta chains from the same sample are listed, as sequenced in a study of shared clonotypes between healthy human individuals. Generated by immunoSEQ multiplex PCR, the TCRdb table keeps only in-frame clones and is missing some. The sample yields some 2,000,000 clones, 95% seen once. The specimen was naive CD4+ T cells sorted from blood. Subset meaning: CD45RA+ positively selected. The source is a man aged 18 to 30 in good health.

This chain joins TRBV7-2 and TRBJ2-1; D not certain. Germline CDR1 SGHTA, CDR2 FQGNSA. The CDR3 has 11 residues. V was cut by 5 bases and J by 9 bases, with 8 bases left in between. CDR3 DNA: TGTGCCAGCAGCCAGCGCAGTGAGCAGTTCTTC. Translating gives CASSQRSEQFF.

The chain combines TRBV7-6 with TRBJ1-1; 8 bases match TRBD1. The CDR3 is 14 residues long. Germline V lookup: CDR1 SGHVS, CDR2 FNYEAQ. The V and J ends lost 5 bases and 1 base, in that order; junction bases with no gene match: 3. The CDR3 sequence: CASSGQGGNTEAFF. The CDR3 DNA reads TGTGCCAGCAGCGGACAGGGCGGGAACACTGAAGCTTTCTTT.

V usage is TRBV6-6 and J usage is TRBJ1-5; possibly TRBD1 for D (5 bases). Trimming cost V 7 bases and J 3 bases, with 19 bases left between them. Germline assignment: CDR1 MNHNY and CDR2 SVGAGI (reference sequence). This CDR3 has 16 amino acids. CDR3 sequence: CASTHGGVDVNQPQHF. As DNA, the CDR3 is TGTGCCAGCACCCACGGAGGGGTGGATGTCAATCAGCCCCAGCATTTT.

The V call is TRBV18, the J call TRBJ1-6; D remains unclear. V was shortened by 3 bases and J by 6 bases, with 18 bases between the two germline ends. Germline-derived CDR1 and CDR2 are KGHSH and LQKENI. This CDR3 comprises 17 residues. The CDR3 region has the DNA TGTGCCAGCTCACCTTCGCCTTTGCGGGGTCTTAATTCACCCCTCCACTTT. Translated: CASSPSPLRGLNSPLHF. The full variable domain, completed using reference TRBV18 and TRBJ1-6, is NAGVMQNPRHLVRRRGQEARLRCSPMKGHSHVYWYRQLPEEGLKFMVYLQKENIIDESGMPKERFSAEFPKEGPSILRIQQVVRGDSAAYFCASSPSPLRGLNSPLHFGNGTRLTVT.

The V call is TRBV6-1, the J call TRBJ2-4, with 11 bases identical to TRBD2. V lost 4 bases to trimming and J lost 0 bases; unmatched junction nucleotides: 8. CDR1 MNHNS and CDR2 SASEGT come from the germline V gene. The CDR3 extends over 18 amino acids. CDR3 DNA: TGTGCCAGCAGTGGTCTAGCGGGGGGATCACTAGCCAAAAACATTCAGTACTTC. Its translation: CASSGLAGGSLAKNIQYF.

V usage is TRBV6-1 and J usage is TRBJ1-5, with a possible D match to TRBD1 (6 bases). Per germline, CDR1 MNHNS and CDR2 SASEGT. V lost 2 bases to trimming and J lost 7 bases, with 9 bases between them. The CDR3 has 13 residues. CDR3 in amino acids: CASSEIRGQPQHF. CDR3 bases: TGTGCCAGCAGTGAAATTAGGGGGCAGCCCCAGCATTTT.

Turning to this clone: Distinct nucleotide sequences in the sample also encode this CDR3. The V and J genes are TRBV5-6 and TRBJ2-3; D ambiguous. CDR1 is SGHDT, CDR2 YYEEEE, per germline. The CDR3 consists of 15 residues. Trimming removed 0 bases from V and 0 bases from J, with 8 bases in between. CDR3 sequence reads: CASSLDGQSTDTQYF. In DNA form, the CDR3 reads TGTGCCAGCAGCTTGGATGGGCAAAGCACAGATACGCAGTATTTT.

This chain links TRBV6-5 with TRBJ2-7; 8 bases align to TRBD2. The V gene end was trimmed by 2 bases and the J gene end by 4 bases; junction bases not matched to a gene: 10. This CDR3 is built from 16 residues. CDR1 MNHEY and CDR2 SVGAGI come from the germline V gene. In DNA, the CDR3 is TGTGCCAGCAGTTACGGCCCGGGGGGGCGCGGTTACGAGCAGTACTTC. This encodes CASSYGPGGRGYEQYF.

Turning to this clone: Different DNA sequences within this sample yield the same CDR3. The chain carries TRBV5-1 and TRBJ1-2; tentative D call: TRBD1 (6 bases). The V gene lost 0 bases and the J gene lost 4 bases, with 13 bases spanning the gap. CDR1 is SGHRS, CDR2 YFSETQ, per germline. The CDR3 length is 15 residues. The CDR3 reads CASSLEGQGTYGYTF. For the CDR3, the DNA is TGCGCCAGCAGCTTGGAAGGTCAGGGGACCTATGGCTACACCTTC.

The chain has TRBV29-1 and TRBJ2-5, with TRBD1 matching over 10 bases. The CDR3 sequence is 16 residues long. Trimming took 1 base from V and 5 from J; bases not matched to a gene: 10. The V gene's germline CDR1 is SQVTM and CDR2 ANQGSEA. The CDR3 coding sequence is TGCAGCGTTGAAGTTCGGAAGACAGGGGGCAGGGAGACCCAGTACTTC. This translates into CSVEVRKTGGRETQYF.

Remarks on this clone: This same CDR3 is encoded by further DNA sequences in the sample. The chain is built from TRBV6-5 and TRBJ1-1; tentatively, D is TRBD1 (6 bases). Deletions cut 0 bases from V and 2 bases from J, with 10 bases between. The CDR3 loop spans 15 amino acids. CDR1 and CDR2 from the germline V gene are MNHEY and SVGAGI. CDR3 amino acids: CASSYSSRGNTEAFF. The CDR3 nucleotides are TGTGCCAGCAGTTACTCGTCCAGGGGTAACACTGAAGCTTTCTTT.